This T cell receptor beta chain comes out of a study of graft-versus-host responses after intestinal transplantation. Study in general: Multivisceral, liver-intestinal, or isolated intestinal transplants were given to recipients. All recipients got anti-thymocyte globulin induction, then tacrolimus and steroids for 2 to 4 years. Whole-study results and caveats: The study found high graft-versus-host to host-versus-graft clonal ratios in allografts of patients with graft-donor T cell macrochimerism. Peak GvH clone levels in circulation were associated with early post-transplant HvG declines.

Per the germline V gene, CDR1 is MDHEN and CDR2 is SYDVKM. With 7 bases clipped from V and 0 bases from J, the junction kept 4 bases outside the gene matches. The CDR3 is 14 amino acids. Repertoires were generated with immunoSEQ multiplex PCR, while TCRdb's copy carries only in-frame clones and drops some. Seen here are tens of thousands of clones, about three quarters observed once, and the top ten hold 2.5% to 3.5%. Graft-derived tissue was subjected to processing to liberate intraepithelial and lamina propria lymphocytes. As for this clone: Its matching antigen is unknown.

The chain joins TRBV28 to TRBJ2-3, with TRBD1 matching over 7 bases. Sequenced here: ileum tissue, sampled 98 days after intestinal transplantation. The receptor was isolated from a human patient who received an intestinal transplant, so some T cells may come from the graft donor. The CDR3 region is CASKQTGSTDTQYF. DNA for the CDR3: TGTGCCAGCAAACAGACAGGGAGCACAGATACGCAGTATTTT.